A single sample is the source of the 31 T cell receptor beta chains below, sequenced in a study of metastatic and nonmetastatic thyroid tumors. With MiXCR, TCRdb reprocessed the PCR reads. The sample holds about 35,000 clones, 33% seen once. Thyroid surgery was performed in patients who had received no treatment beforehand. The sample was tumor tissue. These receptors were collected from a female donor with papillary thyroid cancer or a benign thyroid nodule (not recorded which). Some clones in this sample may be carry-over from other donors' samples.

V gene TRBV13 combines with J gene TRBJ1-2, with D uncertain. Trimming stripped 0 bases from V and 8 bases from J, with 19 bases between. The CDR3 has 16 amino acids. CDR1 and CDR2 (germline): PRHDT, FYEKMQ (reference sequence). CDR3 sequence reads: CASSLGLGSSLYGYTF. CDR3 DNA: TGTGCCAGCAGCTTAGGCCTCGGGTCTTCTCTGTACGGCTACACCTTC.

V gene TRBV2 combines with J gene TRBJ1-6; TRBD1 is a possible D gene (6 bases). V lost 3 bases to trimming and J lost 10 bases, with 13 bases between them. Per the germline V gene, CDR1 is SNHLY and CDR2 is FYNNEI. The CDR3 runs 14 residues. CDR3 sequence reads: CASSEIRGMSPLHF. As DNA, the CDR3 is TGTGCCAGCAGTGAGATAAGGGGGATGTCACCCCTCCACTTT.

The rearrangement uses TRBV27 and TRBJ2-7, with 9 nucleotides matching TRBD1. CDR3 length equals 14 residues. J was trimmed by 2 bases and V by 2 bases; bases with no gene match: 1. CDR1 and CDR2 (germline): MNHEY, SMNVEV (reference sequence). The CDR3 bases are TGTGCCAGCAGTTTAGGGACAGGGCCCTACGAGCAGTACTTC. It encodes CASSLGTGPYEQYF.

The rearrangement joins TRBV9 to TRBJ1-1; D ambiguous. The CDR3 loop spans 15 amino acids. V lost 0 bases and J 3 bases, leaving 12 bases between the germline ends. Germline V lookup: CDR1 SGDLS, CDR2 YYNGEE. CDR3 sequence reads: CASSVEPAGYTEAFF. DNA for the CDR3: TGTGCCAGCAGCGTAGAACCTGCTGGGTACACTGAAGCTTTCTTT. The full variable domain, with the rest looked up from reference TRBV9 and TRBJ1-1, is DSGVTQTPKHLITATGQRVTLRCSPRSGDLSVYWYQQSLDQGLQFLIQYYNGEERAKGNILERFSAQQFPDLHSELNLSSLELGDSALYFCASSVEPAGYTEAFFGQGTRLTVV.

This clone came up a few times. This sequence joins TRBV28 and TRBJ1-2; no clear D gene. This CDR3 spans 12 amino acids. Germline CDR1 MDHEN, CDR2 SYDVKM. V was cut by 5 bases and J by 3 bases, with 7 bases left in between. In DNA, the CDR3 is TGTGCCAGCAGTGGGTTGGACTATGGCTACACCTTC. It yields the protein CASSGLDYGYTF.

The V call is TRBV24-1, the J call TRBJ2-2; D is perhaps TRBD1 (6 bases). V shed 4 bases and J shed 6 bases, with 14 bases lying between them. The CDR3 runs 15 residues. The germline V gene encodes CDR1 KGHDR and CDR2 SFDVKD. CDR3 in DNA: TGTGCCACCAGTGACCCGAGGGGGATGGCCGGGGAGCTGTTTTTT. This gives the protein CATSDPRGMAGELFF.

The sample holds many counts of this clone. The V gene is TRBV20-1, the J gene TRBJ1-1; TRBD1 aligns across 7 bases. V shed 0 bases and J 6 bases; nucleotides not matched to a gene: 7. Germline CDR1 is DFQATT and CDR2 is SNEGSKA (reference sequence). CDR3 length: 14 amino acids. The CDR3 nucleotides read TGCAGTGCTAGAGAGACGACAGGGTGGGCTGAAGCTTTCTTT. Translated, it gives CSARETTGWAEAFF.

The V call is TRBV18, the J call TRBJ2-2; maybe TRBD2 (5 bases). Trimming took off 0 bases at V and 6 bases at J, with 11 bases between the two ends. The CDR3 runs 15 residues. From germline, CDR1 is KGHSH and CDR2 LQKENI. For the CDR3, the DNA is TGTGCCAGCTCACCACCCAGCGCCGGGGCCGGGGAGCTGTTTTTT. As protein: CASSPPSAGAGELFF.

This chain links TRBV2 with TRBJ1-4; possible D gene TRBD1, 6 bases. V was cut by 3 bases and J by 5 bases, with 13 bases left in between. CDR1 is SNHLY, CDR2 FYNNEI, per germline. The CDR3 consists of 15 residues. CDR3 DNA: TGTGCCAGCAGTGAGGAACAGGGACCCAATGAAAAACTGTTTTTT. Translated, it gives CASSEEQGPNEKLFF.

This clone was detected a few times. The rearrangement uses TRBV6-1 and TRBJ1-2, with D possibly matching TRBD1 (5 bases). V gave up 6 bases and J gave up 4 bases, with 18 bases separating them. There are 15 residues in the CDR3. The germline CDR1 and CDR2 sequences are MNHNS and SASEGT. The CDR3 here is CASSPRVGGSYGYTF. The CDR3 DNA reads TGTGCCAGCAGCCCCCGTGTGGGGGGGAGCTATGGCTACACCTTC.

Details on this clone: A junction end diverges from the germline sequence, so it may reflect a read error. The genes are TRBV7-2 and TRBJ2-7; no firm D call. Germline CDR1 and CDR2: SGHTA and FQGNSA. The CDR3 length is 14 residues. CDR3 nucleotide sequence: TGCGCCAGCAGCCAAGGCCGCCAGGCCTACGAGCAGTACTTC. Residues: CASSQGRQAYEQYF. Combining the CDR3 with reference TRBV7-2 and TRBJ2-7 gives the whole variable domain GAGVSQSPSNKVTEKGKDVELRCDPISGHTALYWYRQSLGQGLEFLIYFQGNSAPDKSGLPSDRFSAERTGGSVSTLTIQRTQQEDSAVYLCASSQGRQAYEQYFGPGTRLTVT.

This clone was seen a handful of times. This chain uses TRBV6-1 with TRBJ1-2, with D tentatively TRBD1 (5 bases). Between the trimmed V and J ends, which lost 3 bases and 0 bases, there was a span of 11 bases. CDR1 MNHNS and CDR2 SASEGT come from the germline V gene. CDR3 length equals 15 residues. The CDR3 sequence: CASSDRDGANYGYTF. CDR3 coding DNA: TGTGCCAGCAGTGACCGGGACGGAGCTAACTATGGCTACACCTTC.

This clone was found a few times. The V gene is TRBV6-1, the J gene TRBJ2-3; 11 bases map to TRBD1. Trimming removed 4 bases from V and 4 bases from J; junction bases left unmatched: 13. CDR3 size: 18 residues. The germline V gene encodes CDR1 MNHNS and CDR2 SASEGT. The CDR3 region is CASSARTGGGKYSDTQYF. The DNA for the CDR3 is TGTGCCAGCAGTGCCCGGACAGGGGGCGGGAAGTATTCAGATACGCAGTATTTT.

V and J are TRBV7-3 and TRBJ2-1; tentative D call: TRBD2 (5 bases). V was cut by 3 bases and J by 10 bases, with 25 bases left in between. From germline, CDR1 is SGHTA and CDR2 FQGTGA. This CDR3 spans 17 amino acids. In DNA form, the CDR3 reads TGTGCCAGCAGCTTTACAGACGGCGGTCGGGGAAAGGAGGAGCAGTTCTTC. This gives the protein CASSFTDGGRGKEEQFF. Using reference TRBV7-3 and TRBJ2-1 for the parts outside the CDR3, the full variable domain is GAGVSQTPSNKVTEKGKYVELRCDPISGHTALYWYRQSLGQGPEFLIYFQGTGAADDSGLPNDRFFAVRPEGSVSTLKIQRTERGDSAVYLCASSFTDGGRGKEEQFFGPGTRLTVL.

The chain links TRBV6-2 or TRBV6-3 to TRBJ1-6, with 7 bases lining up with TRBD1. The germline CDR1 and CDR2 sequences are MNHEY and SVGEGT. V was pared by 1 base and J by 10 bases, with 7 bases of the junction left unmatched. The CDR3 is made up of 15 amino acids. This chain's CDR3 is CASSYWDSRRSPLHF. DNA for the CDR3: TGTGCCAGCAGTTACTGGGACAGCCGACGATCACCCCTCCACTTT.

The V and J genes are TRBV6-4 and TRBJ2-3, with TRBD1 matching over 11 bases. The trim removed 6 bases at V and 0 bases at J, leaving 2 bases unmatched. This CDR3 comprises 15 residues. Germline CDR1 is MRHNA and CDR2 is SNTAGT. In nucleotides, the CDR3 is TGTGCCAGCAGGGACAGGGGGCTAAGCACAGATACGCAGTATTTT. Protein product: CASRDRGLSTDTQYF.

In this sample, this clone turned up a few times. Possible read error: a much larger clone is one base away. Other DNA sequences in this sample translate to the same CDR3. This sequence joins TRBV27 and TRBJ2-1; D not resolved. Germline CDR1 MNHEY, CDR2 SMNVEV (reference sequence). V lost 10 bases and J lost 6, with 19 bases in between. The CDR3 has 14 residues. CDR3 region: CATRPLMVLNEQFF. CDR3 DNA: TGTGCCACTAGACCCCTGATGGTGCTCAATGAGCAGTTCTTC.

A word on this clone: This same CDR3 is encoded by further DNA sequences in the sample. The chain is built from TRBV11-2 and TRBJ1-3, with D possibly being TRBD1 (5 bases). Germline lookup yields CDR1 SGHAT and CDR2 FQNNGV. With 5 bases removed from V and 0 bases from J, the gap between germline ends came to 11 bases. The CDR3 covers 15 residues. CDR3 bases: TGTGCCAGCAGCCCAGGGACGTACTCTGGAAACACCATATATTTT. Translated: CASSPGTYSGNTIYF.

In its sample, this clone was seen a few times. The CDR3: CASSGHLNQPQHF. The CDR3, as DNA: TGTGCCAGCAGTGGACACCTCAATCAGCCCCAGCATTTT. This chain links TRBV12-3 or TRBV12-4 with TRBJ1-5, with D tentatively TRBD1 (5 bases). The CDR3 consists of 13 residues. Trimming took 5 bases from V and 3 from J, leaving 8 bases between them.

The chain joins TRBV7-8 to TRBJ1-5; no firm D call. In germline, CDR1 is SGHVS, CDR2 FQNEAQ. This CDR3 has 16 residues. V was clipped by 5 bases and J by 3 bases, with 17 bases between them. The CDR3 reads CASSHAAGGNNQPQHF. CDR3 coding DNA: TGTGCCAGCAGCCACGCCGCGGGCGGGAACAATCAGCCCCAGCATTTT.

The rearrangement joins TRBV19 to TRBJ1-2; the match to TRBD1 covers 7 bases. The germline V gene encodes CDR1 LNHDA and CDR2 SQIVND (reference sequence). The CDR3 is 14 amino acids. V shed 4 bases, J shed 6 bases, and the junction held 8 bases outside the gene matches. CDR3 amino acids: CASSTGQARNGYTF. CDR3 DNA sequence: TGTGCCAGTAGTACAGGACAGGCCCGCAATGGCTACACCTTC.

The sample holds a few counts of this clone. The V and J genes are TRBV28 and TRBJ2-3; D is unresolved. CDR3 length equals 14 residues. V lost 5 bases and J lost 6, with 15 bases in between. CDR1 is MDHEN, CDR2 SYDVKM, per germline. The CDR3 loop is CASSGTSPVDTQYF. As DNA, the CDR3 is TGTGCCAGCAGTGGAACCTCGCCGGTGGATACGCAGTATTTT.

The chain combines TRBV30 with TRBJ1-1; D possibly corresponds to TRBD1 (6 bases). The germline CDR1 and CDR2 sequences are GTSNPN and SVGIG (reference sequence). Trimming cost V 8 bases and J 4 bases, with 14 bases left between them. The CDR3 is 12 amino acids. CDR3 in amino acids: CARHRDGTEAFF. The CDR3 bases are TGTGCCCGTCACAGGGATGGCACTGAAGCTTTCTTT.

This clone came up many times. The chain is built from TRBV6-1 and TRBJ2-1; 8 nucleotides agree with TRBD2. V was clipped by 4 bases and J by 8 bases; unmatched bases: 10. The CDR3 sequence is 15 residues long. Germline-derived CDR1 and CDR2 are MNHNS and SASEGT. For the CDR3, the DNA is TGTGCCAGCAGTGTGGAGAGCGGGAGTGGGGATGAGCAGTTCTTC. Protein product: CASSVESGSGDEQFF.

A word on this clone: A junction end diverges from the germline sequence, so it may reflect a read error. This chain uses TRBV20-1 with TRBJ1-3; no reliable D call. CDR1 is DFQATT, CDR2 SNEGSKA, per germline (reference sequence). The CDR3 spans 13 residues. CDR3 protein: CSARGLSVNTIYF. In DNA, the CDR3 is TGCAGTGCTAGAGGGCTCTCTGTAAACACCATATATTTT.

The genes are TRBV6-2 or TRBV6-3 and TRBJ1-2, with 7 bases fitting TRBD1. The trim removed 7 bases at V and 5 bases at J, leaving 16 bases unmatched. This CDR3 is built from 16 residues. Germline CDR1 MNHEY, CDR2 SVGEGT. CDR3 sequence: CASNSASGTVSYGYTF. The DNA of the CDR3 is TGTGCCAGCAACAGTGCCTCCGGGACAGTGAGTTATGGCTACACCTTC.

V is TRBV3-1 and J is TRBJ2-5; tentatively, D is TRBD2 (7 bases). CDR1 is LGHDT and CDR2 is YNNKEL in the germline V gene (reference sequence). The germline V and J ends were trimmed by 1 base and 5 bases, with 14 bases remaining between them. This CDR3 region has 15 residues. CDR3 coding DNA: TGTGCCAGCAGCCAAGTCCTGGGGGGGGCGGAGACCCAGTACTTC. This codes for CASSQVLGGAETQYF.

This chain uses TRBV20-1 with TRBJ1-2; 7 nucleotides align to TRBD1. The CDR3 runs to 17 residues. Trimming took 0 bases from V and 8 from J; bases not matched to a gene: 18. The germline CDR1 and CDR2 sequences are DFQATT and SNEGSKA (reference sequence). The CDR3 loop is CSAREAWDSQNVAGYTF. The CDR3 DNA reads as TGCAGTGCTAGAGAGGCGTGGGACAGCCAAAATGTCGCGGGCTACACCTTC.

This clone was detected a few times. The J gene is TRBJ2-2, the V gene TRBV12-3 or TRBV12-4; D uncertain. This CDR3 contains 13 residues. The V end was cut by 3 bases, the J end by 1 base, with 3 bases between. CDR3 sequence reads: CASSFRNTGELFF. As DNA, the CDR3 is TGTGCCAGCAGTTTCCGGAACACCGGGGAGCTGTTTTTT.

V is TRBV9 and J is TRBJ2-7; D gene ambiguous. With 3 bases removed from V and 5 bases from J, the gap between germline ends came to 12 bases. Per germline, CDR1 SGDLS and CDR2 YYNGEE. The CDR3 sequence is 13 residues long. CDR3 DNA: TGTGCCAGCAGCGCATTTTGGGGTGACGAGCAGTACTTC. Its protein is CASSAFWGDEQYF.

The chain carries TRBV28 and TRBJ1-6; 8 bases fit TRBD1. V gave up 8 bases and J gave up 7 bases; unmatched junction bases: 7. In germline, CDR1 is MDHEN, CDR2 SYDVKM. CDR3 length: 14 residues. For the CDR3, the DNA is TGTGCCAGCGCTGGACAGGGTGTGAATTCACCCCTCCACTTT. Amino acid sequence: CASAGQGVNSPLHF.